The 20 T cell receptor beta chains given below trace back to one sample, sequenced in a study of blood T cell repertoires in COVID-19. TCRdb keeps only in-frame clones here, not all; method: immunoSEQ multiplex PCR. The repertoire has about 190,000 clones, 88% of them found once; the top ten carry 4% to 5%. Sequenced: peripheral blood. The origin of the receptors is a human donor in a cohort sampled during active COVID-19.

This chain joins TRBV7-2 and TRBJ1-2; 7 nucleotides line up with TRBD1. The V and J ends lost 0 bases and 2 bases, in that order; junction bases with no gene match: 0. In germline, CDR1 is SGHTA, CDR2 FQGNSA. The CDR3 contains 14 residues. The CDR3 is CASSLADRNYGYTF. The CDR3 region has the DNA TGTGCCAGCAGCTTAGCGGACAGGAACTATGGCTACACCTTC.

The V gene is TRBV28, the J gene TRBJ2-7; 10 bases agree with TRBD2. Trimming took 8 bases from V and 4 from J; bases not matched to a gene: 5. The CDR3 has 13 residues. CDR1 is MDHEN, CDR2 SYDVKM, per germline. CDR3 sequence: CASRTSGMYEQYF. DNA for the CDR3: TGTGCCAGCCGCACTAGCGGGATGTACGAGCAGTACTTC.

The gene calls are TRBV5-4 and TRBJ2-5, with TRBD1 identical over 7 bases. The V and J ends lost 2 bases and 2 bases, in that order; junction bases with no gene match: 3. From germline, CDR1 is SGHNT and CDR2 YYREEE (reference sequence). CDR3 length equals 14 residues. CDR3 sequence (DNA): TGTGCCAGCAGCTTTACGACAGGGCAAGAGACCCAGTACTTC. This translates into CASSFTTGQETQYF.

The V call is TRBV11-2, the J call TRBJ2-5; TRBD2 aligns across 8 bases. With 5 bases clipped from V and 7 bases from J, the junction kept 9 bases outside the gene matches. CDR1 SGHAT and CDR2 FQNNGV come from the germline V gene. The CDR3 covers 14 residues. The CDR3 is CASSAGTRFGTQYF. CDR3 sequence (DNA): TGTGCCAGCAGCGCCGGGACTAGATTTGGGACCCAGTACTTC.

This CDR3 reads CASSFDSAADTQYF. As DNA, the CDR3 is TGTGCCAGCAGCTTCGATTCAGCGGCAGATACGCAGTATTTT. V gene TRBV7-9 combines with J gene TRBJ2-3; D might be TRBD2 (5 bases). With 3 bases removed from V and 4 bases from J, the gap between germline ends came to 11 bases. CDR1 and CDR2 from the germline V gene are SEHNR and FQNEAQ (reference sequence). This CDR3 comprises 14 residues.

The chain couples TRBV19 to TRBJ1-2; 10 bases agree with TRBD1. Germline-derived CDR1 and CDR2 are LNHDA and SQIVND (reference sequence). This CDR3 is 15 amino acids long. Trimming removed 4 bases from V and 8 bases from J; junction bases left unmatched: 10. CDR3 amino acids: CASSTTRDRGGGYTF. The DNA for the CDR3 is TGTGCCAGTAGTACCACCCGGGACAGGGGAGGAGGCTACACCTTC.

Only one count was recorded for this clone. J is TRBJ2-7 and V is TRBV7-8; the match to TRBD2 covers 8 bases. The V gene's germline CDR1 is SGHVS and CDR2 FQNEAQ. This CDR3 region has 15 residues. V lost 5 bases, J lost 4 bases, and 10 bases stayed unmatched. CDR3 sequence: CASSPNPGTSYEQYF. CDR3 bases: TGTGCCAGCAGCCCCAACCCCGGGACTAGTTACGAGCAGTACTTC.

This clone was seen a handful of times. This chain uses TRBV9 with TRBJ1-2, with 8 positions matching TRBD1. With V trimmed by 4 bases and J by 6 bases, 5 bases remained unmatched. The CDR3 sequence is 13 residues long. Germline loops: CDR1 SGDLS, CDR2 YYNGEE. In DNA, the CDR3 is TGTGCCAGCAGCCAGACAGGGGTCCATGGCTACACCTTC. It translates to CASSQTGVHGYTF.

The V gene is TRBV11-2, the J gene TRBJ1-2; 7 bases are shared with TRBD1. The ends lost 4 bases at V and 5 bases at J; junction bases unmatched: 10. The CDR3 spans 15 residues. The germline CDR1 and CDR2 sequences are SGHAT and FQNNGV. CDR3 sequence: CASSSVTGPGYGYTF. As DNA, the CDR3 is TGTGCCAGCAGCTCGGTGACAGGGCCGGGATATGGCTACACCTTC.

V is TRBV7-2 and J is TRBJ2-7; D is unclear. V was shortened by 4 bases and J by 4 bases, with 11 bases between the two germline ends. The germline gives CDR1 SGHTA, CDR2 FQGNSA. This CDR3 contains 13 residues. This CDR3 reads CASSSPGSYEQYF. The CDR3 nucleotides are TGTGCCAGCAGCTCGCCGGGTAGTTACGAGCAGTACTTC.

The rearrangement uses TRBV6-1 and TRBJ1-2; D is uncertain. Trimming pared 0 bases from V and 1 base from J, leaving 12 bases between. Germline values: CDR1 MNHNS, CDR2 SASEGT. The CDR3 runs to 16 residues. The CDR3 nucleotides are TGTGCCAGCAGTGAAGCGCTTCGGGGAGGTAACTATGGCTACACCTTC. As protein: CASSEALRGGNYGYTF.

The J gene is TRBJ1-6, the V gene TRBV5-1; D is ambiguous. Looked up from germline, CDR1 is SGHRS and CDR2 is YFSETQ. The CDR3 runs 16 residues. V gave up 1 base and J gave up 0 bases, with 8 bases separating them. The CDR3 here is CASSLIGSSYNSPLHF. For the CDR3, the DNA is TGCGCCAGCAGCTTGATCGGGAGCTCCTATAATTCACCCCTCCACTTT. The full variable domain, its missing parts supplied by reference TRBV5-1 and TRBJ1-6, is KAGVTQTPRYLIKTRGQQVTLSCSPISGHRSVSWYQQTPGQGLQFLFEYFSETQRNKGNFPGRFSGRQFSNSRSEMNVSTLELGDSALYLCASSLIGSSYNSPLHFGNGTRLTVT.

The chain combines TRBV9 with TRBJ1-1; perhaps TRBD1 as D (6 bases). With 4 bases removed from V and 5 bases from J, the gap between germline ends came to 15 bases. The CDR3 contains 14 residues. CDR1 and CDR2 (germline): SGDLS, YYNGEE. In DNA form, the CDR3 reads TGTGCCAGCAGCCAGGGGTTTCGGGAAACTGAAGCTTTCTTT. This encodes CASSQGFRETEAFF.

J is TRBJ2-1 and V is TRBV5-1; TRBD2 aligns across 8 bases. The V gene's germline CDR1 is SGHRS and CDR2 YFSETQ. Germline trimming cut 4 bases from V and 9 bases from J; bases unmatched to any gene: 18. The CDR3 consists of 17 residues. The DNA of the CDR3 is TGCGCCAGCAGCGGAGCCGGGACTAGTAAGTCTCCTAGTGAGCAGTTCTTC. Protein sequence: CASSGAGTSKSPSEQFF.

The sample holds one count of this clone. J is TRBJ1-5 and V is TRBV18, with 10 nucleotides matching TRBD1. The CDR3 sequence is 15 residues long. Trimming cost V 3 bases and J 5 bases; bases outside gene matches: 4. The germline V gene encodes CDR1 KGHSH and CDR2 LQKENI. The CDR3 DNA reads TGTGCCAGCTCACCGACAGGGGGCGGCGATCAGCCCCAGCATTTT. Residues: CASSPTGGGDQPQHF.

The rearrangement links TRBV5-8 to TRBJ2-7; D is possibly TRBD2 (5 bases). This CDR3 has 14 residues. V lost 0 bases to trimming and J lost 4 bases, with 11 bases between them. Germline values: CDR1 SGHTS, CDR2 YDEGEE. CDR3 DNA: TGTGCCAGCAGCTTGGGAGGCAGGACTTACGAGCAGTACTTC. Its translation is CASSLGGRTYEQYF.

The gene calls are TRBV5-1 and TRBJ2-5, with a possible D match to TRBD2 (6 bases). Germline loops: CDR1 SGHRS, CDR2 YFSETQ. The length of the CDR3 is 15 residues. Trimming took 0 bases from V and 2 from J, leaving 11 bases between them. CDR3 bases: TGCGCCAGCAGCTTGGCTGGCGGGGTACAAGAGACCCAGTACTTC. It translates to CASSLAGGVQETQYF.

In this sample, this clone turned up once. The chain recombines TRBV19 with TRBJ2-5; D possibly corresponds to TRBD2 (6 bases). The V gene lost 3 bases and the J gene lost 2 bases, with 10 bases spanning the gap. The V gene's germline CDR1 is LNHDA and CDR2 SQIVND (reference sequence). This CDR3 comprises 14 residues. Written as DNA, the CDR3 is TGTGCCAGTAGTATGGGGGAGGCTCAAGAGACCCAGTACTTC. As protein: CASSMGEAQETQYF.

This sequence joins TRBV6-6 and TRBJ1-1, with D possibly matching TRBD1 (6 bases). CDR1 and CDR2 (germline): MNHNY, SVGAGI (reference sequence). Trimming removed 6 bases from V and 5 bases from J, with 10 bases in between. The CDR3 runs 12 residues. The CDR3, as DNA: TGTGCCAGCAGCACAGGGATTACTGAAGCTTTCTTT. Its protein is CASSTGITEAFF.

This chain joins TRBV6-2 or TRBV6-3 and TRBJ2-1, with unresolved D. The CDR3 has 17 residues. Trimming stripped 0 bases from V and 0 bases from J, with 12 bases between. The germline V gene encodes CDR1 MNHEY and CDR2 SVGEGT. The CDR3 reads CASSYSRRPSSYNEQFF. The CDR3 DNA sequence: TGTGCCAGCAGTTACTCGAGGCGGCCGAGCTCCTACAATGAGCAGTTCTTC.